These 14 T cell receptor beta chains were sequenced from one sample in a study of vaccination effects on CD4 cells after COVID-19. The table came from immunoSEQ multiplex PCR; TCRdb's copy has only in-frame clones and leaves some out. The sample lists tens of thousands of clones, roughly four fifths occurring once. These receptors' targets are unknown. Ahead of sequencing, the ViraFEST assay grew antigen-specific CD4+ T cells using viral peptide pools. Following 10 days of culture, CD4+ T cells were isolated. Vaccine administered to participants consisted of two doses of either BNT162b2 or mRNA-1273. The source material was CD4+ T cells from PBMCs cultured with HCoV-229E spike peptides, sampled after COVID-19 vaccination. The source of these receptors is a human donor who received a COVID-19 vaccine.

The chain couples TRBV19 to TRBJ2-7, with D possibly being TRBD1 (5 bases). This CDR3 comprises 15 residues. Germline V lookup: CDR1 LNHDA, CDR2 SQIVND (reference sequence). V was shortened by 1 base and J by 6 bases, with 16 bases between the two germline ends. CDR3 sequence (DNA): TGTGCCAGTAGTATAGTTGGCAGGGCAGTACGCGAGCAGTACTTC. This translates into CASSIVGRAVREQYF.

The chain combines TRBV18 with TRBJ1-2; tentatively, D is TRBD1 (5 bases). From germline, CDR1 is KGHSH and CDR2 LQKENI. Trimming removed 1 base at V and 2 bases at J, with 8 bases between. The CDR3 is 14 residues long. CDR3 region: CASSPQGRNYGYTF. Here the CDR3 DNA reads TGTGCCAGCTCACCACAGGGGAGGAACTATGGCTACACCTTC.

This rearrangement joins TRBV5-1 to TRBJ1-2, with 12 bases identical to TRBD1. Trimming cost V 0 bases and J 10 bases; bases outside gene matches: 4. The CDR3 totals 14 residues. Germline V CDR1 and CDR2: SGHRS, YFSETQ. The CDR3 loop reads CASSLAGTGGIYTF. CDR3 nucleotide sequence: TGCGCCAGCAGCTTGGCGGGGACAGGGGGCATCTACACCTTC.

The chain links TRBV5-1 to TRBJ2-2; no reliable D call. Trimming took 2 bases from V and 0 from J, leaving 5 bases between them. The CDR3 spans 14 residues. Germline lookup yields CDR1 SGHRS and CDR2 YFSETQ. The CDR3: CASSFRSNTGELFF. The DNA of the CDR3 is TGCGCCAGCAGCTTTAGGTCGAACACCGGGGAGCTGTTTTTT.

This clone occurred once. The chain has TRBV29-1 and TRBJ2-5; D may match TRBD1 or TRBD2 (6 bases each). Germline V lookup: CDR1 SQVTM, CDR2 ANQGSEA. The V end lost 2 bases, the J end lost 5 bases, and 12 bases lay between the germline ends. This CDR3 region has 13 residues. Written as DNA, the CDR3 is TGCAGCGTTGAATCAACAGGGAGGGAGACCCAGTACTTC. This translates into CSVESTGRETQYF.

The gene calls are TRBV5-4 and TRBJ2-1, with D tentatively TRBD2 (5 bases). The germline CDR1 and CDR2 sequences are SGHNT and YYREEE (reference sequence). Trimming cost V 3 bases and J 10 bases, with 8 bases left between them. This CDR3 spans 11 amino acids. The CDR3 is CASSSRGEQFF. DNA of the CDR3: TGTGCCAGCAGCTCTAGAGGGGAGCAGTTCTTC.

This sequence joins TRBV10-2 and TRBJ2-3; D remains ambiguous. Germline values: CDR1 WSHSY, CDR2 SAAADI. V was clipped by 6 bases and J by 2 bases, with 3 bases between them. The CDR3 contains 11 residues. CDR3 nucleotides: TGCGCCAGCAGGAACACAGATACGCAGTATTTT. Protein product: CASRNTDTQYF.

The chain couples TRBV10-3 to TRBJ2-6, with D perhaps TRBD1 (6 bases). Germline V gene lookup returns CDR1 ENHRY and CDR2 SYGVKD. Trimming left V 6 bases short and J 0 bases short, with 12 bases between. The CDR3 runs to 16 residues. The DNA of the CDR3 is TGTGCCATCAGCAGGGACACTTACTCTGGGGCCAACGTCCTGACTTTC. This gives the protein CAISRDTYSGANVLTF.

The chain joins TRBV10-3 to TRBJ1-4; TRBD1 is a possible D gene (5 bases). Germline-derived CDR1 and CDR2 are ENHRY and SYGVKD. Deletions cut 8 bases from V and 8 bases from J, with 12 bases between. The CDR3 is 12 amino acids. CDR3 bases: TGTGCCATCTCGGGGGGAGTAGAAAAACTGTTTTTT. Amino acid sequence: CAISGGVEKLFF.

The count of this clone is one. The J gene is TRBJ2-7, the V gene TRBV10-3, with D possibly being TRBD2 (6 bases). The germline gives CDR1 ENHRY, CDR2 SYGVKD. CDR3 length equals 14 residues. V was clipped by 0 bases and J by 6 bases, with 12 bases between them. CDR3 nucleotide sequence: TGTGCCATCAGTGAGTCTCGCCGGGAGCTCGAGCAGTACTTC. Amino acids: CAISESRRELEQYF.

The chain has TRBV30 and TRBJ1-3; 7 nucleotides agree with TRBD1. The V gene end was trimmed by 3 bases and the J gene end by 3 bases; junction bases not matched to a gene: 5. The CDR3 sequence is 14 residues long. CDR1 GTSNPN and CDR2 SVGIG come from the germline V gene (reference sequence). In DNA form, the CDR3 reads TGTGCCTGGAGCCAGACAGGGAATGGAAACACCATATATTTT. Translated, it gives CAWSQTGNGNTIYF.

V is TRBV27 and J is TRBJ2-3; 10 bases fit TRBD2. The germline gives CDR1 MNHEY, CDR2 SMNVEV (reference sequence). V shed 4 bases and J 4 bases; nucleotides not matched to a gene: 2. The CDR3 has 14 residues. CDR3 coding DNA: TGTGCCAGCAGTTCTGGACTAGCGGCAGATACGCAGTATTTT. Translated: CASSSGLAADTQYF.

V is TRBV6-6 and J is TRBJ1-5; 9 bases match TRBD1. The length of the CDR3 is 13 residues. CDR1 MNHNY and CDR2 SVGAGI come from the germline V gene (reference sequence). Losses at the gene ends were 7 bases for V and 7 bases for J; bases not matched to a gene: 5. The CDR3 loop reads CASNTGGRQPQHF. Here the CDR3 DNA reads TGTGCCAGCAACACAGGGGGCAGGCAGCCCCAGCATTTT.

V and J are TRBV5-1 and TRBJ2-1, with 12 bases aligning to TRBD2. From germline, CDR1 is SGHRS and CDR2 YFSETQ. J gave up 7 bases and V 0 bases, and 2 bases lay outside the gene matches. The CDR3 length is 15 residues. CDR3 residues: CASSLELAGGNEQFF. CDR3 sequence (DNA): TGCGCCAGCAGCTTGGAACTAGCGGGAGGTAATGAGCAGTTCTTC.